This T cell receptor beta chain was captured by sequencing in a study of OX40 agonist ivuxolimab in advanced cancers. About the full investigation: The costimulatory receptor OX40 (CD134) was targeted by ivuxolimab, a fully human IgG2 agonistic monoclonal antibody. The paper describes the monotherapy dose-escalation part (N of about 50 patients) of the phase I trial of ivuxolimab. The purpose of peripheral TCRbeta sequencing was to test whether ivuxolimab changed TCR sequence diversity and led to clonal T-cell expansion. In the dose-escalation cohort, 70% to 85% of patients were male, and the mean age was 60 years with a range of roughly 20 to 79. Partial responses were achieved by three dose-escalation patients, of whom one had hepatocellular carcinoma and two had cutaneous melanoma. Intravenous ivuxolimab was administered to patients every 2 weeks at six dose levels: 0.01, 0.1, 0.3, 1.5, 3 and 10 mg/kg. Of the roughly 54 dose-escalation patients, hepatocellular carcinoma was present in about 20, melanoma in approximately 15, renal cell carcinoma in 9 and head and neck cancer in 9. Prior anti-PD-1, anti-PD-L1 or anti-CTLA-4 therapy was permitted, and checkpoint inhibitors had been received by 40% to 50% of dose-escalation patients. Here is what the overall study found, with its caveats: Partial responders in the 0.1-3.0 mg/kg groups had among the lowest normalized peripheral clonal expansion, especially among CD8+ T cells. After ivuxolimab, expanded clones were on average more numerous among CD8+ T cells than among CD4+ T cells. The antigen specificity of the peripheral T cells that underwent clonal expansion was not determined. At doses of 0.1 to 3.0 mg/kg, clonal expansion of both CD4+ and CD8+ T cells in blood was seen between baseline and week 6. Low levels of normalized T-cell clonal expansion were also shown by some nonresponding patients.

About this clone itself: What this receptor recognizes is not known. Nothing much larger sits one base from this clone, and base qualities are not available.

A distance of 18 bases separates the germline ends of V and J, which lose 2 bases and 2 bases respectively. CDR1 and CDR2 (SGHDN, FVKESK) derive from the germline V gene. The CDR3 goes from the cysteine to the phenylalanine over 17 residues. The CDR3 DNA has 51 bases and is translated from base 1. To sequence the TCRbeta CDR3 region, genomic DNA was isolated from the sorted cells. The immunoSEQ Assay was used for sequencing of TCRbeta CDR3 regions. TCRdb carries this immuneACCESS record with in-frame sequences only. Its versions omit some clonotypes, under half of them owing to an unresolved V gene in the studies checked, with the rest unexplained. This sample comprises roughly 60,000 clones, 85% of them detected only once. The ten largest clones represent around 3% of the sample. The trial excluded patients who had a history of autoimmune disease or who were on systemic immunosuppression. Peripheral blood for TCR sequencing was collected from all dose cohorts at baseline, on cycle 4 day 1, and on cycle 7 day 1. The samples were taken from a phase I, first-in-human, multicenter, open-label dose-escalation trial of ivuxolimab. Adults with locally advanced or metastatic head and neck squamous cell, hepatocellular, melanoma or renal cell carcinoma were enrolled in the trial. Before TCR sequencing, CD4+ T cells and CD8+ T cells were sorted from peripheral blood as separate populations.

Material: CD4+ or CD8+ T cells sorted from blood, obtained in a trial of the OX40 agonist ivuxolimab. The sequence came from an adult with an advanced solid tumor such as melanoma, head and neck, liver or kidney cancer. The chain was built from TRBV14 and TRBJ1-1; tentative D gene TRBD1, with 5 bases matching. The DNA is TGTGCCAGCAGCCAAATACCGGGGACCCCAGGCAACACTGAAGCTTTCTTT. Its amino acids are CASSQIPGTPGNTEAFF.